This TCR beta chain was captured by sequencing in a study of PD-1 blockade in classical Hodgkin lymphoma. Study-wide results and limits: CD4+ TCR diversity rose significantly by C4D1, and CD8+ TCR diversity did not. Newly diagnosed patients reportedly trailed healthy donors in baseline TCR diversity.

On this clone: The target antigen is unknown. Mismatch with germline at one junction end may stem from a read error.

All the patients suffered relapse after autologous stem cell transplantation, and brentuximab vedotin exposure differed. Germline CDR1 is SGHTA and CDR2 is FQGNSA. CDR3 length: 15 amino acids. Sequencing used immunoSEQ multiplex PCR; TCRdb keeps in-frame clones, though not all of them. The sample lists about 25,000 clones; over 65% were seen once. The sample here was peripheral blood mononuclear cells (PBMCs), taken before the second cycle of nivolumab. The rearrangement joins TRBV7-2 to TRBJ1-1, with no clear D. This sequence was found in a human donor with classical Hodgkin lymphoma. The CDR3 nucleotides read TGTGCCAGCAGTTATGTTGTGGGTCCCCCCGAGTATTGGGTCTTT. It specifies CASSYVVGPPEYWVF.